Listed below are T cell receptor beta chains from one sample, sequenced in a study of T cell responses to AZD1222 COVID-19 vaccine. Sequenced by immunoSEQ multiplex PCR; TCRdb stores in-frame clones only, minus some. The table shows about 140,000 clones, with 88% occurring only once. The sequences come from peripheral blood, collected on day 0 of AZD1222 vaccination. These receptors were taken from an adult in good health. CDR3s include the opening cysteine and the closing phenylalanine or tryptophan. D genes are given only for firm matches. Size is stated for part of the rows, as once, few or many counts, or as a class when the clone is expanded.

j_call v_call d_call clone_size cdr3_nt cdr3_aa
TRBJ1-3 TRBV29-1 - - TGCAGCGTTGAAGGAGGCAACTCTGGAAACACCATATATTTT CSVEGGNSGNTIYF
TRBJ1-6 TRBV5-4 - once TGTGCCAGCAGCTCTGCGGGGCGGCTGGTTTCACCCCTCCACTTT CASSSAGRLVSPLHF
TRBJ1-1 TRBV19 TRBD1 - TGTGCCAGTAGTATAGGAGGGCACAGGGGGCGGATGAACACTGAAGCTTTCTTT CASSIGGHRGRMNTEAFF
TRBJ2-2 TRBV9 - - TGTGCCAGCAGCGTAACCGGGGCGAACACCGGGGAGCTGTTTTTT CASSVTGANTGELFF
TRBJ2-1 TRBV7-8 TRBD1 - TGTGCCAGCAGCTTATCGACAGGGCCTCTCAATGAGCAGTTCTTC CASSLSTGPLNEQFF
TRBJ1-2 TRBV7-2 - - TGTGCCAGCAGACCCTCCGGGCCGCGCCATGGCTACACCTTC CASRPSGPRHGYTF
TRBJ2-6 TRBV10-3 TRBD2 - TGTGCCATCAGTGAGTTTCTAGCGGGAGGTGGGGCCAACGTCCTGACTTTC CAISEFLAGGGANVLTF
TRBJ2-3 TRBV9 - - TGTGCCAGCAGCGTAGTCACAGACCCTAATACGCAGTATTTT CASSVVTDPNTQYF
TRBJ2-7 TRBV5-1 TRBD1 - TGCGCCAGCAGCAGCACACCCGGGACAGCATACGAGCAGTACTTC CASSSTPGTAYEQYF
TRBJ2-4 TRBV28 - - TGTGCCACCCGCCTTTGGGCCGGGGCCAAAAACATTCAGTACTTC CATRLWAGAKNIQYF
TRBJ1-2 TRBV24-1 - - TGTGCCACCAGTGACGGTACCGGGAGGAACTATGGCTACACCTTC CATSDGTGRNYGYTF
TRBJ1-4 TRBV18 - - TGTGCCAGCTCACCAGGGGGGGCAACTAATGAAAAACTGTTTTTT CASSPGGATNEKLFF
TRBJ2-4 TRBV5-1 TRBD2 - TGCGCCAGCAGCTCTAGCGGGAGGAACATTCAGTACTTC CASSSSGRNIQYF
TRBJ1-3 TRBV19 - - TGTGCCAGTAGTTGGGACCAAGCAGGAAACACCATATATTTT CASSWDQAGNTIYF
TRBJ2-1 TRBV11-2 TRBD2 - TGTGCCAGCAGCTTTAAGCGGGAGATTGATGAGCAGTTCTTC CASSFKREIDEQFF
TRBJ1-2 TRBV30 - few TGTGCCTGGAGTCTTGGCAGTCCCTATGGCTACACCTTC CAWSLGSPYGYTF
TRBJ2-1 TRBV5-1 TRBD2 - TGCGCCAGCAGCTTGGGGACTAGCGGCTTGACAGACAATGAGCAGTTCTTC CASSLGTSGLTDNEQFF
TRBJ2-1 TRBV30 - - TGTGCCTGGAGTGCTGTCATTACGAGAGTTAGGGATGAGCAGTTCTTC CAWSAVITRVRDEQFF
TRBJ1-1 TRBV6-1 - - TGTGCCAGCAGTGAGCGAGGGCGAGGCACTGAAGCTTTCTTT CASSERGRGTEAFF
TRBJ1-2 TRBV3-1/TRBV3-2 TRBD1 once TGTGCCAGCAGCCAAACTCGGACAGGGCCCGATGGCTACACCTTC CASSQTRTGPDGYTF
TRBJ1-1 TRBV3-1/TRBV3-2 - - TGTGCCAGCAGCCGATCGGGGAACACTGAAGCTTTCTTT CASSRSGNTEAFF
TRBJ2-7 TRBV6-2/TRBV6-3 - once TGTGCCAGCAGCCACGGCTCCTACGAGCAGTACTTC CASSHGSYEQYF
TRBJ1-3 TRBV6-5 TRBD1 - TGTGCCAGCAGCCGTACAGGGGCCGGAAACACCATATATTTT CASSRTGAGNTIYF
TRBJ1-1 TRBV2 TRBD1 - TGTGCCAGCAGGGGACAGCCGAACACTGAAGCTTTCTTT CASRGQPNTEAFF
TRBJ2-1 TRBV5-4 TRBD2 - TGTGCCAGCAGCGGCGGGAGGAGTAGATATAATGAGCAGTTCTTC CASSGGRSRYNEQFF
TRBJ1-6 TRBV11-1 TRBD1 few TGTGCCAGCAAAACAACAGGGGAGTATTCACCCCTCCACTTT CASKTTGEYSPLHF
TRBJ2-1 TRBV7-2 - - TGTGCCAGCAGCTTAGTGATTAGCGGAGGGGGCGAGCAGTTCTTC CASSLVISGGGEQFF
TRBJ1-5 TRBV4-3 - - TGCGCCAGCAGCCTGAACTTGGCGAGCAATCAGCCCCAGCATTTT CASSLNLASNQPQHF
TRBJ1-1 TRBV29-1 - once TGCAGCGGGAGTGGGGACACGGGCACTGAAGCTTTCTTT CSGSGDTGTEAFF
TRBJ2-7 TRBV18 - once TGTGCCAGCTCACCCCAAAGCCGGGGACACCTACGATACGAGCAGTACTTC CASSPQSRGHLRYEQYF
TRBJ2-1 TRBV30 TRBD2 - TGTGCCTGGAGTGTAGGACTAGCGGAGGGGAATGAGCAGTTCTTC CAWSVGLAEGNEQFF
TRBJ2-1 TRBV5-4 - few TGTGCCAGCAGCTTGATCGGCGGTAACTCCTACAATGAGCAGTTCTTC CASSLIGGNSYNEQFF
TRBJ1-1 TRBV29-1 - - TGCAGCGTTGTCAGGGGGAACACTGAAGCTTTCTTT CSVVRGNTEAFF